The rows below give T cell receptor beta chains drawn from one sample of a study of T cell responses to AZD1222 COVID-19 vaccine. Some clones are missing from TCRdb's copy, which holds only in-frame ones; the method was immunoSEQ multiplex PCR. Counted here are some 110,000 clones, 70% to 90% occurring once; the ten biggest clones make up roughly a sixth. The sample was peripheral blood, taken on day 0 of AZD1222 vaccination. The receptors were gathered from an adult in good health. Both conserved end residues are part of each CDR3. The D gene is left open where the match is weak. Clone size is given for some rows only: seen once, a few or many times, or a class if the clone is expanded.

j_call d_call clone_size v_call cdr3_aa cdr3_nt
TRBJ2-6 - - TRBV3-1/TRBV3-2 CASSQARFEANVLTF TGTGCCAGCAGCCAAGCCAGGTTCGAGGCCAACGTCCTGACTTTC
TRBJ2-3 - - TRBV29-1 CSVEIKYGTDTQYF TGCAGCGTTGAAATCAAGTACGGCACAGATACGCAGTATTTT
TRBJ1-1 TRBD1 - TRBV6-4 CASSAEYRGLAFF TGTGCCAGCAGTGCGGAGTACAGGGGGTTGGCTTTCTTT
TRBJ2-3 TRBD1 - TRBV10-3 CAISPIHRGGTDTQYF TGTGCCATCAGCCCCATCCACAGGGGTGGCACAGATACGCAGTATTTT
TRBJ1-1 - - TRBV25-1 CASSLGRMNTEAFF TGTGCCAGCAGTTTGGGACGTATGAACACTGAAGCTTTCTTT
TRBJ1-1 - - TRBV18 CASSPGHRFTEAFF TGTGCCAGCTCACCGGGACACCGGTTTACTGAAGCTTTCTTT
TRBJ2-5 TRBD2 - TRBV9 CASSERGTFQETQYF TGTGCCAGCAGCGAGCGGGGAACGTTCCAAGAGACCCAGTACTTC
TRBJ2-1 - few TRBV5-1 CASSLDRENNEQFF TGCGCCAGCAGCTTGGACAGGGAAAACAATGAGCAGTTCTTC
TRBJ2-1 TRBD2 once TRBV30 CAWTQRGSSYNEQFF TGTGCCTGGACCCAGCGGGGAAGCTCCTACAATGAGCAGTTCTTC
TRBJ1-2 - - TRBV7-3 CASSLQPTGARGYTF TGTGCCAGCAGCCTCCAACCGACAGGAGCCAGAGGCTACACCTTC
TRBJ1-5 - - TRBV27 CASSLAGISGQPQHF TGTGCCAGCAGTTTGGCCGGGATCTCGGGTCAGCCCCAGCATTTT
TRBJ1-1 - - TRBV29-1 CSVSSGQNTEAFF TGCAGCGTGTCTTCGGGACAGAACACTGAAGCTTTCTTT
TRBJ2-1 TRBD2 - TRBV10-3 CAISVSRGENEQFF TGTGCCATCAGTGTATCGCGGGGGGAGAATGAGCAGTTCTTC
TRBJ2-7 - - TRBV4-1 CASSQTTSYEQYF TGCGCCAGCAGCCAAACTACTTCCTACGAGCAGTACTTC
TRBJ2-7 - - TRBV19 CASSREWGGNEQYF TGTGCCAGTTCCCGGGAGTGGGGGGGCAACGAGCAGTACTTC
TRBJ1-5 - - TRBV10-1 CASSESSEGRKFFSNQPQHF TGCGCCAGCAGTGAGTCGTCGGAGGGGAGGAAGTTTTTTAGCAATCAGCCCCAGCATTTT
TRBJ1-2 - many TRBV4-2 CASSPAEVGYGYTF TGTGCCAGCAGCCCAGCGGAGGTGGGCTATGGCTACACCTTC
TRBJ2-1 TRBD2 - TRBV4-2 CASSALAGGYYNEQFF TGTGCCAGCAGCGCCCTAGCGGGGGGGTACTACAATGAGCAGTTCTTC
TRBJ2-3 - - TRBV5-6 CASSLSMSETQYF TGTGCCAGCAGCTTGTCCATGTCCGAGACGCAGTATTTT
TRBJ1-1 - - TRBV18 CASSPLTENTEAFF TGTGCCAGCTCACCACTGACGGAGAACACTGAAGCTTTCTTT
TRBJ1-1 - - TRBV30 CAWSNGWGVEAFF TGTGCCTGGAGTAACGGCTGGGGTGTTGAAGCTTTCTTT
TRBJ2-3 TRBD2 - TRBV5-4 CASSLVASGVTDTQYF TGTGCCAGCAGCTTGGTTGCTAGCGGGGTCACAGATACGCAGTATTTT
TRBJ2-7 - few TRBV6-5 CASSYRGPHEQYF TGTGCCAGCAGTTACAGGGGACCCCACGAGCAGTACTTC
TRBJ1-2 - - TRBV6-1 CASSENYGYTF TGTGCCAGCAGTGAAAACTATGGCTACACCTTC
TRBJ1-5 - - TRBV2 CASSEATGLGIQPQHF TGTGCCAGCAGTGAAGCTACCGGGTTGGGGATTCAGCCCCAGCATTTT
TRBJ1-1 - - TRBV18 CASSPRPPSLMNTEAFF TGTGCCAGCTCACCTCGGCCACCAAGCCTTATGAACACTGAAGCTTTCTTT
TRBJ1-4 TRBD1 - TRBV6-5 CASSLARGRDEKLFF TGTGCCAGCAGTTTGGCGAGGGGGCGTGATGAAAAACTGTTTTTT
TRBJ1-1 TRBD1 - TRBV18 CASSNDRVGMNTEAFF TGTGCCAGCTCAAACGACAGGGTAGGCATGAACACTGAAGCTTTCTTT